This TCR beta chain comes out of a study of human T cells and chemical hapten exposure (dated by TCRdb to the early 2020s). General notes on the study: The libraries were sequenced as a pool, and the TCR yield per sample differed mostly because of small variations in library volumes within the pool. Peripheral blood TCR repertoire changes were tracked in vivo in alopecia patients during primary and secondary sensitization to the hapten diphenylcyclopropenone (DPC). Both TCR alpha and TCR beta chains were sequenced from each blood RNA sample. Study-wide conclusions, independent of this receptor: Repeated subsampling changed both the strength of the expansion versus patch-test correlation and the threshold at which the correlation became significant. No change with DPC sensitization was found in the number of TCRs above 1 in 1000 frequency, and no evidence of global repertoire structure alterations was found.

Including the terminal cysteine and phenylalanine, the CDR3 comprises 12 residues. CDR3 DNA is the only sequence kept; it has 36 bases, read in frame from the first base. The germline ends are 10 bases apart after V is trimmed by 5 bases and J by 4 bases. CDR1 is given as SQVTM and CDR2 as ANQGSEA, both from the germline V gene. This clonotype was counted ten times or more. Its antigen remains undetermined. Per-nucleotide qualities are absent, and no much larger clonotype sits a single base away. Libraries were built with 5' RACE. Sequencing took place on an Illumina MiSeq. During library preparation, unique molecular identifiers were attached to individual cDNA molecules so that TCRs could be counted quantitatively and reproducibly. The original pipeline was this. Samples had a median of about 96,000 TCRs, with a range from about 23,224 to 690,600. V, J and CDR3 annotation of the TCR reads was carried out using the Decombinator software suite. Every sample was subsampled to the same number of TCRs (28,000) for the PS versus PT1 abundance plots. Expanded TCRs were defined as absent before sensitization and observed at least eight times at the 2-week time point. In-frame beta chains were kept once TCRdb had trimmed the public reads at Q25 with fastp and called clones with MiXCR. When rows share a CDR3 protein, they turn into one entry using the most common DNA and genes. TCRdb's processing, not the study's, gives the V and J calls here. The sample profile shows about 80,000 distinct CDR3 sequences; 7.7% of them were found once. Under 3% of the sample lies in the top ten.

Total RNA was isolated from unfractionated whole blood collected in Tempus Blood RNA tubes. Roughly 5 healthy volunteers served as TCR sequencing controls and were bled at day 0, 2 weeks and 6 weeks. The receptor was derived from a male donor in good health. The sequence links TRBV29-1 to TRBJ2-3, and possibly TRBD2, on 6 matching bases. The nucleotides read TGCAGCGTTCGGGAGCGACCAGATACGCAGTATTTT. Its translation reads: CSVRERPDTQYF.